This TCR beta chain was sequenced for a study of cytomegalovirus exposure and HLA in healthy donors. Whole-study context: Later analysis reported that the roughly 110 validation repertoires shared the platform of the roughly 680 first-cohort repertoires.

Study results and limitations: In the 130 or so validation repertoires, a later analysis found that first-cohort TCR clusters tended to co-occur. Rarity held for most TCR sequences, but there were some public TCRs that occurred in many donors. The listing of some 170 TCR beta chains classed them as cytomegalovirus-associated.

Germline assignment: CDR1 MGHRA and CDR2 YSYEKL. Trimming stripped 4 bases from V and 3 bases from J, with 18 bases between. The CDR3 is made up of 16 amino acids. Points on this clone: The antigen is not known.

Data came from immunoSEQ multiplex PCR; TCRdb stores just in-frame clones and leaves some out. This table has about 83,000 clones, about 96% appearing once. The TCR sequence derives from a woman younger than 35 in good health and CMV-seronegative. The source material was PBMCs. The chain is built from TRBV4-1 and TRBJ1-1; D perhaps matches TRBD1 (6 bases). This CDR3 is CASSLPEQGVDTEAFF. The CDR3 region has the DNA TGCGCCAGCAGCCTTCCCGAACAGGGAGTGGACACTGAAGCTTTCTTT.